This passage covers 18 T cell receptor beta chains from one sample sequenced in a study of beta chain features in type 1 diabetes. The study's findings and limits: Type 1 diabetes patients had moderately but significantly shorter TCRB CDR3s in all four CD4+ subsets.

The whole isolated RNA underwent reverse transcription, so sequencing captured expressed TCRB transcripts. TCRdb keeps only in-frame clones here, not all; method: immunoSEQ multiplex PCR. The data contain about 340,000 clones, roughly 14% of them singletons. These receptors have no identified antigens. The source material was naive CD4+ T cells from blood. The receptors stem from a woman younger than 35 with type 1 diabetes.

This clone was observed a few times. The chain carries TRBV14 and TRBJ2-3, with TRBD2 identical over 14 bases. The CDR3 totals 17 residues. V lost 2 bases and J lost 3; bases outside the gene matches: 4. Germline assignment: CDR1 SGHDN and CDR2 FVKESK. CDR3 coding DNA: TGTGCCAGCAGCCAACCCCGGACTAGCGGGAGGACAGATACGCAGTATTTT. The encoded protein is CASSQPRTSGRTDTQYF.

The V call is TRBV7-3, the J call TRBJ2-3; 12 bases fit TRBD2. J was trimmed by 5 bases and V by 5 bases; bases with no gene match: 8. Germline V lookup: CDR1 SGHTA, CDR2 FQGTGA. There are 16 residues in the CDR3. CDR3 loop: CASSPILAGGLDTQYF. The CDR3, as DNA: TGTGCCAGCAGCCCAATACTAGCGGGAGGCCTAGATACGCAGTATTTT.

This clone was seen only a few times. The chain has TRBV28 and TRBJ2-2, with TRBD2 matching 12 bases. Germline loops: CDR1 MDHEN, CDR2 SYDVKM. The CDR3 runs 19 residues. The ends lost 5 bases at V and 6 bases at J; junction bases unmatched: 16. CDR3 sequence (DNA): TGTGCCAGCAGTGAAACAGGGGCCCTGACTAGCGGGAGCCCCGGGGAGCTGTTTTTT. Its protein is CASSETGALTSGSPGELFF.

The V call is TRBV5-1, the J call TRBJ2-3, with 9 positions matching TRBD2. This CDR3 region has 16 residues. CDR1 and CDR2 from the germline V gene are SGHRS and YFSETQ. After removal of 3 bases from V and 1 base from J, the junction contained 6 bases not matched to a gene. The CDR3, as DNA: TGCGCCAGCAGCTGGGTTAGCGGGAGTGGCACAGATACGCAGTATTTT. This sequence encodes CASSWVSGSGTDTQYF.

The rearrangement joins TRBV7-2 to TRBJ2-1; unclear D gene. V shed 0 bases and J shed 6 bases, with 9 bases lying between them. In germline, CDR1 is SGHTA, CDR2 FQGNSA. This CDR3 spans 14 amino acids. The CDR3, as DNA: TGTGCCAGCAGCTTAGCGGCGGAGAGCAATGAGCAGTTCTTC. This gives the protein CASSLAAESNEQFF. Supplemented by reference TRBV7-2 and TRBJ2-1, the full variable domain reads GAGVSQSPSNKVTEKGKDVELRCDPISGHTALYWYRQSLGQGLEFLIYFQGNSAPDKSGLPSDRFSAERTGGSVSTLTIQRTQQEDSAVYLCASSLAAESNEQFFGPGTRLTVL.

In this sample, this clone turned up many times. V and J are TRBV4-3 and TRBJ2-5, with D perhaps matching TRBD1 (5 bases). The V end was cut by 3 bases, the J end by 1 base, with 12 bases between. This CDR3 comprises 15 residues. CDR1 LGHNA and CDR2 YSLEER come from the germline V gene. The CDR3 nucleotides read TGCGCCAGCAGCCAGCAGACAGCTGTCCAAGAGACCCAGTACTTC. Translation: CASSQQTAVQETQYF.

This clone has a handful of counts. The chain's CDR3 is CASSLGSGNQPQHF. The CDR3 coding sequence is TGTGCCAGCAGCCTTGGCTCGGGAAATCAGCCCCAGCATTTT. The V call is TRBV27, the J call TRBJ1-5; unclear D gene. Germline V gene lookup returns CDR1 MNHEY and CDR2 SMNVEV (reference sequence). This CDR3 comprises 14 residues. V dropped 6 bases and J dropped 4 bases, with 13 bases sitting between them.

The sample holds a few counts of this clone. The rearrangement uses TRBV5-1 and TRBJ2-1, with 11 bases identical to TRBD2. V lost 2 bases to trimming and J lost 4 bases; unmatched junction nucleotides: 5. The CDR3 covers 16 residues. Germline CDR1 reads SGHRS; CDR2 reads YFSETQ. This chain's CDR3 is CASSLEGLADYNEQFF. The CDR3 nucleotides are TGCGCCAGCAGCTTAGAGGGACTAGCGGATTACAATGAGCAGTTCTTC.

This clone was seen a single time. V and J are TRBV27 and TRBJ2-6; 7 bases fit TRBD1. With 8 bases clipped from V and 4 bases from J, the junction kept 8 bases outside the gene matches. Germline V gene lookup returns CDR1 MNHEY and CDR2 SMNVEV (reference sequence). The CDR3 runs to 15 residues. Here the CDR3 reads CASGPEGAGANVLTF. CDR3 DNA sequence: TGTGCCAGCGGGCCCGAGGGGGCAGGGGCCAACGTCCTGACTTTC.

V gene TRBV7-3 combines with J gene TRBJ1-1; D possibly corresponds to TRBD1 (6 bases). The CDR3 has 15 residues. The germline V gene encodes CDR1 SGHTA and CDR2 FQGTGA. V was clipped by 0 bases and J by 8 bases, with 16 bases between them. As DNA, the CDR3 is TGTGCCAGCAGCTTAACGTCAGACAGGAGGTCCGAAGCTTTCTTT. Translated: CASSLTSDRRSEAFF.

This clone has just a few counts. The chain recombines TRBV25-1 with TRBJ2-1, with TRBD2 matching 7 bases. The CDR3 has 15 amino acids. Trimming at V came to 6 bases and at J to 4 bases, leaving 9 bases not matched to a gene. CDR1 and CDR2 (germline): MGHDK, SYGVNS. CDR3 in DNA: TGTGCCAGCAGGGCGTGGGCTAGCGGATACAATGAGCAGTTCTTC. Translated: CASRAWASGYNEQFF.

This clone was seen only a few times. The chain recombines TRBV9 with TRBJ2-5; 12 bases fit TRBD1. The CDR3 has 17 amino acids. Per germline, CDR1 SGDLS and CDR2 YYNGEE. With 2 bases clipped from V and 1 base from J, the junction kept 6 bases outside the gene matches. In DNA, the CDR3 is TGTGCCAGCAGCGTGTCCGGGACAGGGGGCTTCCAAGAGACCCAGTACTTC. This translates into CASSVSGTGGFQETQYF.

This chain links TRBV28 with TRBJ1-2, with D unclear. CDR1 is MDHEN, CDR2 SYDVKM, per germline. V lost 6 bases to trimming and J lost 4 bases, with 3 bases between them. This CDR3 comprises 10 residues. In DNA, the CDR3 is TGTGCCAGCAGACTCTATGGCTACACCTTC. Encoded protein: CASRLYGYTF.

The CDR3 nucleotides read TGTGCCAGCAGCTTGGAGGTGTCGGACTCTGAGCAGTTCTTC. It translates to CASSLEVSDSEQFF. The chain combines TRBV5-4 with TRBJ2-1; D might be TRBD2 (5 bases). Germline lookup yields CDR1 SGHNT and CDR2 YYREEE (reference sequence). V gave up 0 bases and J gave up 9 bases, with 13 bases separating them. This CDR3 is 14 amino acids long.

The chain joins TRBV12-5 to TRBJ2-3, with TRBD2 matching 7 bases. Germline trimming cut 5 bases from V and 2 bases from J; bases unmatched to any gene: 4. The CDR3 loop spans 14 amino acids. Germline CDR1 is LGHNT and CDR2 is FRNRAP. The CDR3 DNA sequence: TGTGCTAGTGGTCCCGGGGACTACACAGATACGCAGTATTTT. It encodes CASGPGDYTDTQYF.

This clone was recorded a few times. V usage is TRBV5-1 and J usage is TRBJ2-1; D unclear. The V gene lost 4 bases and the J gene lost 5 bases, with 7 bases spanning the gap. The germline V gene encodes CDR1 SGHRS and CDR2 YFSETQ. There are 12 residues in the CDR3. Here the CDR3 DNA reads TGCGCCAGCAGCCCTACGAACAATGAGCAGTTCTTC. Translating it yields CASSPTNNEQFF.

This clone was counted a few times. The gene calls are TRBV30 and TRBJ1-1; D might be TRBD1 (6 bases). This CDR3 is 13 amino acids long. CDR1 is GTSNPN and CDR2 is SVGIG in the germline V gene (reference sequence). The ends were cut back, 2 bases at V and 0 bases at J, with 7 bases in the middle. CDR3: CAWSRQVNTEAFF. CDR3 coding DNA: TGTGCCTGGAGTCGACAGGTGAACACTGAAGCTTTCTTT. The whole variable domain, remainder taken from reference TRBV30 and TRBJ1-1, is SQTIHQWPATLVQPVGSPLSLECTVEGTSNPNLYWYRQAAGRGLQLLFYSVGIGQISSEVPQNLSASRPQDRQFILSSKKLLLSDSGFYLCAWSRQVNTEAFFGQGTRLTVV.

The rearrangement uses TRBV2 and TRBJ2-1, with TRBD2 matching over 9 bases. Trimming took 3 bases from V and 8 from J; bases not matched to a gene: 17. This CDR3 contains 18 residues. Germline-derived CDR1 and CDR2 are SNHLY and FYNNEI. The CDR3 sequence: CASSDNGLGVAGDDEQFF. In DNA form, the CDR3 reads TGTGCCAGCAGTGATAACGGGCTCGGGGTAGCGGGAGACGATGAGCAGTTCTTC.